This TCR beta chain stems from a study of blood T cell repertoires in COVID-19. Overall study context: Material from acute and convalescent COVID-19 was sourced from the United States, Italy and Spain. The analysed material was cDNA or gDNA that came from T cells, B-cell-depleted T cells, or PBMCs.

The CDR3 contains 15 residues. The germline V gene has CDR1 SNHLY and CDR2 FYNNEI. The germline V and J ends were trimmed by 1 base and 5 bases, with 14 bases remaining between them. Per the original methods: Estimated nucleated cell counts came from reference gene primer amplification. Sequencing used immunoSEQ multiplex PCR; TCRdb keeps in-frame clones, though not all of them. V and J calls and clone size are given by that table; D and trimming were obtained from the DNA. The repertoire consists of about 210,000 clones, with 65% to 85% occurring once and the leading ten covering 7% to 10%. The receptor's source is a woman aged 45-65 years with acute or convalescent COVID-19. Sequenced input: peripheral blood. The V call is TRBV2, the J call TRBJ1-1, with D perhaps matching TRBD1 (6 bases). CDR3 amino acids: CASSEVGQGSTEAFF. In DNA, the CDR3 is TGTGCCAGCAGTGAAGTCGGGCAGGGGAGTACTGAAGCTTTCTTT.